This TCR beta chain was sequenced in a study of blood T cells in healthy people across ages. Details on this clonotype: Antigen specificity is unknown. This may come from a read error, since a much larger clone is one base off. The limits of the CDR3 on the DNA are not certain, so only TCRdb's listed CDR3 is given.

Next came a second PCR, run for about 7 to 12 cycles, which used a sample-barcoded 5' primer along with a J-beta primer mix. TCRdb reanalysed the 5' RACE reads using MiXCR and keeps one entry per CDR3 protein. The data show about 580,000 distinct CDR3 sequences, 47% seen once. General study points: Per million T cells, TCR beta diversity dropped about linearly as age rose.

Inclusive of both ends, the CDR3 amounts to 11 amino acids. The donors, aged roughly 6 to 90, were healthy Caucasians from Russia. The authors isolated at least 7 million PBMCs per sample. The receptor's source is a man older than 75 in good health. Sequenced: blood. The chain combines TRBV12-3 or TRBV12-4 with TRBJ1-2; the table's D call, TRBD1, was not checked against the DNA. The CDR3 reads CASGTGYGCTF.